This T cell receptor (beta chain) was profiled in a study of spatial heterogeneity in lung cancer. The germline CDR1 and CDR2 sequences are SGHRS and YFSETQ. Trimming left V 10 bases short and J 0 bases short, with 10 bases between. CDR3 length equals 13 residues. Time point meaning: sample taken at primary tumor resection. The input material, whole RNA from tumor, nontumor lung or frozen PBMC, was sequenced unsorted. Each CDR3 protein gets one entry after TCRdb re-called the 5' RACE reads with MiXCR. The sample yields 24,000 or so distinct CDR3 sequences, 5.5% to 7.5% seen once. The sample consisted of PBMCs, taken at surgery. This receptor was taken from a male donor with early-stage non-small cell lung cancer. The rearrangement uses TRBV5-1 and TRBJ2-2; the D is unclear. CDR3 bases: TGCGCCTGTCGTTCCCCGAACACCGGGGAGCTGTTTTTT. It translates to CACRSPNTGELFF.